A selection of T cell receptor beta chains follows, all from one sample in a study of shared clonotypes between healthy human individuals. Generated by immunoSEQ multiplex PCR, the TCRdb table keeps only in-frame clones and is missing some. The profile shows about 480,000 clones, almost 80% of them singletons. Sequencing input: PBMCs. These receptors were collected from a woman between 35 and 50 years old in good health. Some clones in this sample may be carry-over from other donors' samples. The CDR3 runs from the conserved cysteine through the conserved F or W. A D gene is named only where the DNA matches it firmly. The size of a clone is reported for some rows only, either as once, few or many, or as a class for expanded clones.

clone_size | j_call | d_call | cdr3_length | v_call | cdr3_nt | cdr3_aa
- | TRBJ1-3 | - | 13 | TRBV30 | TGTGCCTGGAAACAGAGCTCTGGAAACACCATATATTTT | CAWKQSSGNTIYF
- | TRBJ1-1 | - | 14 | TRBV6-1 | TGTGCCAGCAGGGAATCGGGGGGCGTCACTGAAGCTTTCTTT | CASRESGGVTEAFF
- | TRBJ2-2 | TRBD2 | 15 | TRBV10-2 | TGCGCCAGCATGTTGCGTGGCGGGAGGGCCGGGGAGCTGTTTTTT | CASMLRGGRAGELFF
few | TRBJ2-1 | - | 14 | TRBV19 | TGTGCCAGTAGTATAGCGGTCTCCTACAATGAGCAGTTCTTC | CASSIAVSYNEQFF
- | TRBJ2-7 | TRBD1 | 13 | TRBV10-3 | TGTGCCACCAAGGACAGGGGACCCTACGAGCAGTACTTC | CATKDRGPYEQYF
- | TRBJ2-2 | - | 15 | TRBV6-1 | TGTGCCAGCAGTGTCTCCAGCGGAGACACCGGGGAGCTGTTTTTT | CASSVSSGDTGELFF
- | TRBJ2-2 | TRBD1 | 14 | TRBV19 | TGTGCCAGTAGTCTGGACAGGGGAAAGGGGGAGCTGTTTTTT | CASSLDRGKGELFF
- | TRBJ1-5 | - | 13 | TRBV4-1 | TGCGCCAGCAGCCAAGAAGTGCGACAGCCCCAGCATTTT | CASSQEVRQPQHF
- | TRBJ1-4 | - | 13 | TRBV4-2 | TGTGCCAGCAGAGGGGGGGAGAATGAAAAACTGTTTTTT | CASRGGENEKLFF
- | TRBJ2-5 | TRBD2 | 15 | TRBV13 | TGTGCCAGCAGCTTGCAGGGAGGGCCCCAAGAGACCCAGTACTTC | CASSLQGGPQETQYF
once | TRBJ2-1 | TRBD2 | 17 | TRBV5-1 | TGCGCCAGCAGCACAGAAATTCTAGCGGGAGTGGCCAATGAGCAGTTCTTC | CASSTEILAGVANEQFF
- | TRBJ2-7 | TRBD2 | 14 | TRBV19 | TGTGCCAGTAGTATCTCGGGAGGGGTTTCCGAGCAGTACTTC | CASSISGGVSEQYF
once | TRBJ2-3 | - | 16 | TRBV18 | TGTGCCAGCTCACCAGGGGGTGGGAGGACCCCCGATACGCAGTATTTT | CASSPGGGRTPDTQYF
once | TRBJ1-1 | - | 16 | TRBV19 | TGTGCCAGTAGTATTGGGTCACGGGGAAGGGGCACTGAAGCTTTCTTT | CASSIGSRGRGTEAFF
- | TRBJ1-1 | - | 14 | TRBV5-1 | TGCGCCAGCAGCTTCTCTGGGGGTGGGACTGAAGCTTTCTTT | CASSFSGGGTEAFF
- | TRBJ2-5 | - | 15 | TRBV7-9 | TGTGCCAGCAGTTCGCCGGGACCCGGCCGGGAGACCCAGTACTTC | CASSSPGPGRETQYF
- | TRBJ1-5 | - | 14 | TRBV28 | TGTGCCAGCAAGTTTTTGGAAGGCGGTCAGCCCCAGCATTTT | CASKFLEGGQPQHF
- | TRBJ1-1 | - | 13 | TRBV2 | TGTGCCAGCAGTGAAGAGGGGGGCACTGAAGCTTTCTTT | CASSEEGGTEAFF
few | TRBJ1-5 | - | 13 | TRBV2 | TGTGCCAGCCGCCGGGACACTGATCAGCCCCAGCATTTT | CASRRDTDQPQHF
- | TRBJ2-5 | - | 15 | TRBV5-5 | TGTGCCAGCAGCCCTGGGGCAGGGGACCAAGAGACCCAGTACTTC | CASSPGAGDQETQYF
many | TRBJ2-7 | - | 15 | TRBV9 | TGTGCCAGCAGCGTAGGTCACGACAGTACTTACGAGCAGTACTTC | CASSVGHDSTYEQYF
many | TRBJ1-2 | - | 15 | TRBV5-4 | TGTGCCAGCAGCTTAACGGTCCGCGGCGACTATGGCTACACCTTC | CASSLTVRGDYGYTF
- | TRBJ2-5 | TRBD1 | 15 | TRBV5-4 | TGTGCCAGCAGCCCCTCGACAGGGTACCAAGAGACCCAGTACTTC | CASSPSTGYQETQYF
- | TRBJ2-1 | - | 14 | TRBV5-4 | TGTGCCAGCACCCCGGAGCTCAGCTACAATGAGCAGTTCTTC | CASTPELSYNEQFF
many | TRBJ1-5 | - | 13 | TRBV29-1 | TGCAGCGCATCGGACAGAAACAATCAGCCCCAGCATTTT | CSASDRNNQPQHF
- | TRBJ2-5 | - | 13 | TRBV2 | TGTGCCAGCATGAAGGGGTCCCAAGAGACCCAGTACTTC | CASMKGSQETQYF
- | TRBJ2-7 | TRBD1 | 14 | TRBV5-1 | TGCGCCAGCAGCCCTACCAGACAGGGTTGGGAGCAGTACTTC | CASSPTRQGWEQYF
- | TRBJ2-2 | - | 14 | TRBV10-3 | TGTGCCATCAGTGGGAGGGAGAACACCGGGGAGCTGTTTTTT | CAISGRENTGELFF
- | TRBJ1-1 | TRBD1 | 15 | TRBV15 | TGTGCCACCAGCAGAGCCCAGGGGGCGCGGACTGAAGCTTTCTTT | CATSRAQGARTEAFF
- | TRBJ1-4 | - | 17 | TRBV6-1 | TGTGCCAGCAGTGCCCAGGACAGAGAAGCAACTAATGAAAAACTGTTTTTT | CASSAQDREATNEKLFF
- | TRBJ2-3 | TRBD2 | 18 | TRBV15 | TGTGCCACCAGCAGAGGCCGGACTAGCGGGGTTGACACAGATACGCAGTATTTT | CATSRGRTSGVDTDTQYF
- | TRBJ2-5 | - | 11 | TRBV28 | TGTGCCAGCACGTCGGTTGAGACCCAGTACTTC | CASTSVETQYF
- | TRBJ2-7 | - | 13 | TRBV6-6 | TGTGCCAGCAGTTACTCGGACACCTACGAGCAGTACTTC | CASSYSDTYEQYF
few | TRBJ2-2 | - | 12 | TRBV7-9 | TGTGCCAGCAGCCAGGGGACCGGGGAGCTGTTTTTT | CASSQGTGELFF
- | TRBJ1-2 | - | 14 | TRBV5-4 | TGTGCCAGCAGCTACCCGAGGTCTAACTATGGCTACACCTTC | CASSYPRSNYGYTF
- | TRBJ2-7 | - | 12 | TRBV5-4 | TGTGCCAGCAGCTTTCGACGGGACGAGCAGTACTTC | CASSFRRDEQYF
- | TRBJ2-5 | - | 13 | TRBV27 | TGTGCCAGCAGTTTACGGGCGAGAGAGACCCAGTACTTC | CASSLRARETQYF
- | TRBJ1-5 | - | 13 | TRBV28 | TGTGCCAGCAGATCAGGACAGTTACAGCCCCAGCATTTT | CASRSGQLQPQHF
- | TRBJ2-7 | TRBD1 | 14 | TRBV5-6 | TGTGCCAGCAGCTTGGACGGACAGGGTTGGGAGCAGTACTTC | CASSLDGQGWEQYF
few | TRBJ1-1 | TRBD1 | 15 | TRBV28 | TGTGCCAGCAGTATAGGACAGGGCGAAGGAACTGAAGCTTTCTTT | CASSIGQGEGTEAFF
- | TRBJ2-5 | - | 12 | TRBV30 | TGTGCCTTTGGGGCGGGTTGGGAGACCCAGTACTTC | CAFGAGWETQYF
once | TRBJ2-5 | - | 17 | TRBV28 | TGTGCCAGCAGCACCAAAATCAGTACTCGAAGGTGGGAGACCCAGTACTTC | CASSTKISTRRWETQYF
once | TRBJ2-1 | - | 14 | TRBV6-5 | TGTGCCAGGGCTCCCGGGACACCAGAGAATGCGCAGTTCTTC | CARAPGTPENAQFF
- | TRBJ2-5 | - | 15 | TRBV5-6 | TGTGCCAGCAGCTTGTGGGTCAGATTAGCGGAGACCCAGTACTTC | CASSLWVRLAETQYF
few | TRBJ2-3 | TRBD2 | 14 | TRBV7-6 | TGTGCCAGCAGCTCCCGGACTAGCGGAGATACGCAGTATTTT | CASSSRTSGDTQYF
- | TRBJ1-2 | - | 13 | TRBV7-8 | TGTGCCAGCAGCTTGGCCTGGACATCAGGCTACACCTTC | CASSLAWTSGYTF
once | TRBJ2-7 | - | 15 | TRBV19 | TGTGCCAGTAGTTTAGGGGCTAGGAGCTCCTACGAGCAGTACTTC | CASSLGARSSYEQYF
- | TRBJ2-3 | TRBD2 | 17 | TRBV4-1 | TGCGCCAGCAGCCAAGCCCCACTAGGGAGGGCCTTAGATACGCAGTATTTT | CASSQAPLGRALDTQYF
- | TRBJ2-2 | - | 16 | TRBV19 | TGTGCCAGTAGTATAGATCACCGTTACGGCACCGGGGAGCTGTTTTTT | CASSIDHRYGTGELFF
- | TRBJ2-6 | - | 14 | TRBV28 | TGTGCCAGCAGATCAGAGGCTGGGGCCAACGTCCTGACTTTC | CASRSEAGANVLTF
- | TRBJ2-2 | - | 14 | TRBV28 | TGTGCCAGCACGGATAAGATGAACACCGGGGAGCTGTTTTTT | CASTDKMNTGELFF
- | TRBJ1-1 | TRBD1 | 14 | TRBV6-4 | TGTGCCAGCAGTCCCGGACAGGCGAACACTGAAGCTTTCTTT | CASSPGQANTEAFF
once | TRBJ2-2 | TRBD1 | 15 | TRBV6-5 | TGTGCCAGCGGGACAGGGCTAGCAAGGACCGGGGAGCTGTTTTTT | CASGTGLARTGELFF
- | TRBJ2-1 | - | 13 | TRBV6-1 | TGTGCCAGCAGTGAGCGGACCAGGAATGAGCAGTTCTTC | CASSERTRNEQFF
once | TRBJ2-7 | - | 13 | TRBV6-5 | TGTGCCAGCAGCCCGCCCGGACAGTACGAGCAGTACTTC | CASSPPGQYEQYF